The text below deals with one TCR beta chain. Its antigen remains unknown. The entry originates in a study of T-cell memory formation after mild COVID-19. Study summary: Largely donor-specific sequence clusters came from a couple of donors. Regarding the study as a whole: The SARS-CoV-2 specificity of second-wave clones reaching peak at day 37 remained unverified.

TCRdb fed the 5' RACE reads into MiXCR, producing one record per CDR3 protein. Counted here are approximately 240,000 distinct CDR3 sequences, about 17% occurring once; the ten biggest clones make up approximately 3.6%. The CDR3 is 14 residues long. CDR1 is LGHDT and CDR2 is YNNKEL in the germline V gene (reference sequence). Trimming stripped 5 bases from V and 4 bases from J, with 14 bases between. This chain uses TRBV3-1 with TRBJ1-2, with D unclear. The TCR originated in a man between 18 and 29 years old who had mild COVID-19 (a few samples of this study predate the infection). Cell type and time point are not known. The sequencing sample was made of PBMCs or a T cell subset sorted from them (not recorded which). The CDR3 region is CASSWNDGSYGYTF. CDR3 nucleotides: TGTGCCAGCAGCTGGAATGACGGATCCTATGGCTACACCTTC.